These 22 T cell receptor beta chains share one sample of origin, sequenced in a study of blood T cell repertoires in COVID-19. Produced via immunoSEQ multiplex PCR; TCRdb's table is partial and in-frame only. Of around 85,000 clones detected, around 89% appear once; the ten largest clones hold 1.2%. Sequences were obtained from PBMCs or T cells enriched from blood (not recorded which). These receptors came from a woman aged 50 to 60 with acute COVID-19.

This clone has a handful of counts. The rearrangement links TRBV2 to TRBJ2-1; 9 positions agree with TRBD2. CDR3 length equals 16 residues. The junction had 13 bases not matched to a gene; V was cut back by 8 bases and J by 5 bases. Germline lookup yields CDR1 SNHLY and CDR2 FYNNEI. This chain's CDR3 is CASSNGLAKGNNEQFF. The CDR3 DNA sequence: TGTGCCAGCTCGAACGGACTAGCGAAGGGAAACAATGAGCAGTTCTTC.

The chain has TRBV19 and TRBJ2-3; 9 bases match TRBD2. The CDR3 is made up of 17 amino acids. From germline, CDR1 is LNHDA and CDR2 SQIVND (reference sequence). V dropped 3 bases and J dropped 2; count of bases not matched to a gene: 9. CDR3: CASSIPSSGISTDTQYF. As DNA, the CDR3 is TGTGCCAGTAGTATCCCCTCTAGCGGGATCTCCACAGATACGCAGTATTTT.

The rearrangement uses TRBV20-1 and TRBJ2-3; maybe TRBD1 (6 bases). Looked up from germline, CDR1 is DFQATT and CDR2 is SNEGSKA (reference sequence). The V end was cut by 3 bases, the J end by 2 bases, with 15 bases between. CDR3 length: 15 amino acids. CDR3 coding DNA: TGCAGTGCTAGTGGCGGCACAGGGCCCACAGATACGCAGTATTTT. It specifies CSASGGTGPTDTQYF.

The chain has TRBV12-5 and TRBJ2-2; TRBD1 is a possible D gene (5 bases). Germline CDR1 LGHNT, CDR2 FRNRAP. With 3 bases removed from V and 5 bases from J, the gap between germline ends came to 16 bases. The CDR3 covers 16 residues. CDR3 in amino acids: CASGFLEKGKTGELFF. CDR3 nucleotides: TGTGCTAGTGGTTTCCTCGAAAAGGGGAAAACCGGGGAGCTGTTTTTT.

This chain connects TRBV19 to TRBJ2-4; D perhaps matches TRBD2 (6 bases). Germline CDR1 reads LNHDA; CDR2 reads SQIVND (reference sequence). CDR3 length equals 16 residues. With 3 bases removed from V and 1 base from J, the gap between germline ends came to 13 bases. CDR3 nucleotides: TGTGCCAGTAGTATTTGGAGGGGATCGGCCAAAAACATTCAGTACTTC. Protein product: CASSIWRGSAKNIQYF. The complete variable domain, with remaining parts taken from reference TRBV19 and TRBJ2-4, reads DGGITQSPKYLFRKEGQNVTLSCEQNLNHDAMYWYRQDPGQGLRLIYYSQIVNDFQKGDIAEGYSVSREKKESFPLTVTSAQKNPTAFYLCASSIWRGSAKNIQYFGAGTRLSVL.

The chain carries TRBV10-3 and TRBJ2-1, with 14 positions matching TRBD2. The CDR3 contains 17 residues. From germline, CDR1 is ENHRY and CDR2 SYGVKD. J gave up 2 bases and V 7 bases, and 7 bases lay outside the gene matches. CDR3 DNA sequence: TGTGCCATCAAAGGACTAGCGGGAGGCGGGACCTACAATGAGCAGTTCTTC. Its translation: CAIKGLAGGGTYNEQFF.

This chain joins TRBV6-5 and TRBJ2-3; TRBD2 might be the D (5 bases). The CDR3 covers 11 residues. Germline V gene lookup returns CDR1 MNHEY and CDR2 SVGAGI. V gave up 6 bases and J gave up 5 bases, with 6 bases separating them. The CDR3 DNA follows: TGTGCCAGCAGACTAGGAGATACGCAGTATTTT. Translation gives CASRLGDTQYF.

The chain carries TRBV2 and TRBJ2-5; TRBD1 agrees at 8 bases. Trimming at V came to 6 bases and at J to 5 bases, leaving 8 bases not matched to a gene. In germline, CDR1 is SNHLY, CDR2 FYNNEI. The CDR3 sequence is 14 residues long. Here the CDR3 DNA reads TGTGCCAGCAGGGAGACAGGGGCCGTGGAGACCCAGTACTTC. Protein sequence: CASRETGAVETQYF.

In this sample, this clone turned up a few times. This rearrangement joins TRBV19 to TRBJ2-7; D might be TRBD2 (6 bases). The V gene's germline CDR1 is LNHDA and CDR2 SQIVND (reference sequence). This CDR3 comprises 16 residues. V was pared by 5 bases and J by 4 bases, with 21 bases between. The CDR3 nucleotides are TGTGCCAGTAGTGTGACTGGGACTCTAATATTTTACGAGCAGTACTTC. It specifies CASSVTGTLIFYEQYF.

The chain joins TRBV28 to TRBJ1-5; no clear D gene. V gave up 4 bases and J gave up 6 bases, with 10 bases separating them. CDR1 and CDR2 from the germline V gene are MDHEN and SYDVKM. CDR3 length: 13 residues. The CDR3 DNA reads as TGTGCCAGCAGTTCCCGACCGGGTCAGCCCCAGCATTTT. It yields the protein CASSSRPGQPQHF.

The genes are TRBV7-2 and TRBJ2-7, with 8 bases fitting TRBD1. Trimming removed 4 bases from V and 5 bases from J; junction bases left unmatched: 7. The CDR3 spans 14 residues. The germline CDR1 and CDR2 sequences are SGHTA and FQGNSA. The CDR3 region has the DNA TGTGCCAGCAGCTCCATGACAGGGGTCCACGAGCAGTACTTC. Translating it yields CASSSMTGVHEQYF.

This clone was observed a single time. This chain connects TRBV5-1 to TRBJ2-6; 7 bases are a match to TRBD1. V shed 0 bases and J 5 bases; nucleotides not matched to a gene: 8. Germline V gene sequence: CDR1 SGHRS, CDR2 YFSETQ. The CDR3 is 17 amino acids. CDR3 nucleotide sequence: TGCGCCAGCAGCTTGGGACAGGGCCTCGGGAGGGCCAACGTCCTGACTTTC. Residues: CASSLGQGLGRANVLTF. Based on the CDR3 plus reference TRBV5-1 and TRBJ2-6, the full variable domain is KAGVTQTPRYLIKTRGQQVTLSCSPISGHRSVSWYQQTPGQGLQFLFEYFSETQRNKGNFPGRFSGRQFSNSRSEMNVSTLELGDSALYLCASSLGQGLGRANVLTFGAGSRLTVL.

J is TRBJ2-3 and V is TRBV27; 13 nucleotides align to TRBD2. The CDR3 is 14 residues long. Germline V gene lookup returns CDR1 MNHEY and CDR2 SMNVEV (reference sequence). The trim removed 7 bases at V and 3 bases at J, leaving 1 base unmatched. Written as DNA, the CDR3 is TGTGCCAGCAAACTAGCGGGAGGGACAGATACGCAGTATTTT. Protein sequence: CASKLAGGTDTQYF.

V usage is TRBV11-3 and J usage is TRBJ2-1; TRBD2 aligns across 7 bases. Germline trimming cut 1 base from V and 8 bases from J; bases unmatched to any gene: 11. The V gene's germline CDR1 is SGHNT and CDR2 YENEEA. The CDR3 is made up of 16 amino acids. The CDR3 reads CASSLGSSGEGDEQFF. The CDR3 DNA reads TGTGCCAGCAGCTTAGGGTCTAGCGGAGAAGGGGATGAGCAGTTCTTC.

The chain combines TRBV7-2 with TRBJ2-1; 12 positions agree with TRBD2. The length of the CDR3 is 15 residues. Losses at the gene ends were 3 bases for V and 6 bases for J; bases not matched to a gene: 3. Germline loops: CDR1 SGHTA, CDR2 FQGNSA. The CDR3 DNA reads TGTGCCAGCAGCTTGACTAGCGGGAGAACCAATGAGCAGTTCTTC. The encoded protein is CASSLTSGRTNEQFF.

To note about this clone: The sample has other DNA sequences that encode this CDR3 too. The chain carries TRBV27 and TRBJ2-1; D call uncertain. There are 12 residues in the CDR3. V gave up 3 bases and J gave up 10 bases, with 10 bases separating them. Germline V gives CDR1 MNHEY, CDR2 SMNVEV (reference sequence). The CDR3 DNA reads TGTGCCAGCAGTTTTAGTATGAGGGAGCAGTTCTTC. Translation: CASSFSMREQFF.

This clone showed up just a few times. The genes are TRBV5-4 and TRBJ2-1; perhaps TRBD2 as D (5 bases). The CDR3 contains 13 residues. Germline V CDR1 and CDR2: SGHNT, YYREEE (reference sequence). V dropped 5 bases and J dropped 0 bases, with 6 bases sitting between them. The CDR3 region is CASRRDSYNEQFF. CDR3 bases: TGTGCCAGCAGGAGGGACTCCTACAATGAGCAGTTCTTC.

The chain couples TRBV7-8 to TRBJ2-3; 11 bases match TRBD2. J lost 5 bases, V lost 0 bases, and 4 bases had no gene match. Germline CDR1 reads SGHVS; CDR2 reads FQNEAQ. The CDR3 totals 16 residues. CDR3 sequence reads: CASSLAAGLAGDTQYF. CDR3 sequence (DNA): TGTGCCAGCAGCTTAGCGGCCGGACTAGCGGGAGATACGCAGTATTTT.

The V and J genes are TRBV2 and TRBJ2-3; 8 nucleotides match TRBD2. Germline-derived CDR1 and CDR2 are SNHLY and FYNNEI. The CDR3 runs 15 residues. V shed 5 bases and J 0 bases; nucleotides not matched to a gene: 4. CDR3 sequence reads: CASSLSGISTDTQYF. CDR3 nucleotides: TGTGCCAGCAGTCTTAGCGGGATCAGCACAGATACGCAGTATTTT.

This chain joins TRBV3-1 (or the pseudogene TRBV3-2) and TRBJ1-5, with a tentative D call TRBD1 (5 bases). V was clipped by 4 bases and J by 2 bases, with 9 bases between them. The CDR3 is 14 amino acids. Germline-derived CDR1 and CDR2 are LGHDT and YNNKEL (reference sequence). The CDR3 region has the DNA TGTGCCAGCAGCCCTCAGGGCGGCAATCAGCCCCAGCATTTT. Translation: CASSPQGGNQPQHF.

The J gene is TRBJ2-2, the V gene TRBV27, with 8 nucleotides matching TRBD2. From germline, CDR1 is MNHEY and CDR2 SMNVEV (reference sequence). This CDR3 comprises 15 residues. V gave up 6 bases and J gave up 4 bases; unmatched junction bases: 7. The CDR3 DNA reads as TGTGCCAGCAGATGGGGACTAGAAGGCACCGGGGAGCTGTTTTTT. Translated, it gives CASRWGLEGTGELFF.

This clone was seen only once. The V call is TRBV19, the J call TRBJ1-1; 8 positions match TRBD1. The CDR3 loop spans 14 amino acids. Trimming took 5 bases from V and 4 from J; bases not matched to a gene: 6. Germline loops: CDR1 LNHDA, CDR2 SQIVND (reference sequence). CDR3: CASSLGQGGTEAFF. The CDR3 DNA reads TGTGCCAGTAGTCTTGGACAGGGAGGCACTGAAGCTTTCTTT.